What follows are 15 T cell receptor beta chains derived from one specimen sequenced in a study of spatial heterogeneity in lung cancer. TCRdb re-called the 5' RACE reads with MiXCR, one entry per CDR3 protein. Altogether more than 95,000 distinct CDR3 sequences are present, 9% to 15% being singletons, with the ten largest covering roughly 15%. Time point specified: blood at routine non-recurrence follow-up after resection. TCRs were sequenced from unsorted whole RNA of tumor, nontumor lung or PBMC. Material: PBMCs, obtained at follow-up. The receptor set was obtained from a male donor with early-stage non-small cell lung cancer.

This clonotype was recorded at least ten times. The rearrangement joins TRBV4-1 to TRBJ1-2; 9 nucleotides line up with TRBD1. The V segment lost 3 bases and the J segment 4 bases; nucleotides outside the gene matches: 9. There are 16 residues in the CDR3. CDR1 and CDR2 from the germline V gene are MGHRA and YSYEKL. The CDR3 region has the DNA TGCGCCAGCAGCCAGTCAACAGGGGGCAGGGTCTATGGCTACACCTTC. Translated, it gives CASSQSTGGRVYGYTF.

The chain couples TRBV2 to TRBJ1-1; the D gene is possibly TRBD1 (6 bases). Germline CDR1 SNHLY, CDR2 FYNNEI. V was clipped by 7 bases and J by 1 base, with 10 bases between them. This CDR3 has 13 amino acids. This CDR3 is CASNPRGNTEAFF. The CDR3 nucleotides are TGTGCCAGCAATCCCAGGGGGAACACTGAAGCTTTCTTT.

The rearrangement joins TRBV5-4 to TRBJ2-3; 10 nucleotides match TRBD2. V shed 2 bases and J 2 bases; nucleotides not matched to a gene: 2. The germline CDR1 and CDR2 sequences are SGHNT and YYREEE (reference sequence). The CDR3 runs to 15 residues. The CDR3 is CASSFGLADTDTQYF. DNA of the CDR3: TGTGCCAGCAGCTTCGGACTAGCGGACACAGATACGCAGTATTTT.

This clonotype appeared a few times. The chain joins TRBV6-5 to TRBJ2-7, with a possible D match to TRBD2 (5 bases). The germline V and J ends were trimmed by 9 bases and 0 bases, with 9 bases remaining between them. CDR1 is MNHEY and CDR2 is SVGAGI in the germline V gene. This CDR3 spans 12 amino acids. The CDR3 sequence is CASTSISYEQYF. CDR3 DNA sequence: TGTGCCAGTACTAGTATCTCCTACGAGCAGTACTTC.

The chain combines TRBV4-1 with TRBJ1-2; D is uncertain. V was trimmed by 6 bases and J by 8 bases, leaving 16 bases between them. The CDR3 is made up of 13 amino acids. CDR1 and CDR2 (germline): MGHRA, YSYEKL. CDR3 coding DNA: TGCGCCAGCAGTTTTCTCATGGAAGGCGGCTACACCTTC. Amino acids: CASSFLMEGGYTF.

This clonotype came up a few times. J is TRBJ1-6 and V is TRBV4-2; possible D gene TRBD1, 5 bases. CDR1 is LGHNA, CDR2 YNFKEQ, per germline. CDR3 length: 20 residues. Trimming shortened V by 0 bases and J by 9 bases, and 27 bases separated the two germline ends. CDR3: CASSQDRVWAAGQFGSPLHF. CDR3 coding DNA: TGTGCCAGCAGCCAAGATAGAGTTTGGGCCGCAGGGCAATTTGGTTCACCCCTCCACTTT.

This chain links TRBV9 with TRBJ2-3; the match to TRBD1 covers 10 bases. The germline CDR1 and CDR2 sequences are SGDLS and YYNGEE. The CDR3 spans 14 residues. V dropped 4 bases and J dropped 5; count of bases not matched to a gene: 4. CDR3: CASSPRDRGDTQYF. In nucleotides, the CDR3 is TGTGCCAGCAGCCCCCGGGACAGGGGAGATACGCAGTATTTT.

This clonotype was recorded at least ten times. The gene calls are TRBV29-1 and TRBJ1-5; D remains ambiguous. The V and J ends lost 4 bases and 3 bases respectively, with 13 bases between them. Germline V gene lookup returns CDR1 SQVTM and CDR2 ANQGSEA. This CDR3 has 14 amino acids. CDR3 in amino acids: CSVVEGNNNQPQHF. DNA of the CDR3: TGCAGCGTTGTAGAGGGTAATAACAATCAGCCCCAGCATTTT.

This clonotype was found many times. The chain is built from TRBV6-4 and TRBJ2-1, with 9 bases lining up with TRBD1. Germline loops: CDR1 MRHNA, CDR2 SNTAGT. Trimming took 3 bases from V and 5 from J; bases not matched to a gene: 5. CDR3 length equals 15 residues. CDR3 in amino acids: CASSEVGQGNNEQFF. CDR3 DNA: TGTGCCAGCAGTGAGGTGGGACAGGGAAACAATGAGCAGTTCTTC.

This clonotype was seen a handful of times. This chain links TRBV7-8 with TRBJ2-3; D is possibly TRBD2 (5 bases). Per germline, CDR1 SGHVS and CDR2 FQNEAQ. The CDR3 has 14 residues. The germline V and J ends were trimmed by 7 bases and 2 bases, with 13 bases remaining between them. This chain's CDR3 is CASKVEGYTDTQYF. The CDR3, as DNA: TGTGCCAGCAAGGTCGAGGGTTACACAGATACGCAGTATTTT.

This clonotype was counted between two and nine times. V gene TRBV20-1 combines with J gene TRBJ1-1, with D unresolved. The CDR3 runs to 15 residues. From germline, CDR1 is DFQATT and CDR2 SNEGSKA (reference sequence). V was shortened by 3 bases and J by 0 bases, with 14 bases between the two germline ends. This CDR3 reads CSARGPGLMNTEAFF. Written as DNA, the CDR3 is TGCAGTGCTAGGGGCCCAGGTTTAATGAACACTGAAGCTTTCTTT.

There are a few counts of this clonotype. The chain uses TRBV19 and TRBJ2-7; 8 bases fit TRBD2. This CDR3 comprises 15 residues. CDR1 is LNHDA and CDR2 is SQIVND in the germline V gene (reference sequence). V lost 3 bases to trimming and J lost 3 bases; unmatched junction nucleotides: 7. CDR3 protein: CASSISAGELYEQYF. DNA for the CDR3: TGTGCCAGTAGTATCTCAGCGGGGGAGCTCTACGAGCAGTACTTC.

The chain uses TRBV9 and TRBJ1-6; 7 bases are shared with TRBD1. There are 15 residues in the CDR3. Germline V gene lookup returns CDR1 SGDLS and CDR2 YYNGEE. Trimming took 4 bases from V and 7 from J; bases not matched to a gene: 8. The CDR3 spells CASSYAGTANSPLHF. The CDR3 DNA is TGTGCCAGCAGCTACGCCGGGACAGCCAATTCACCCCTCCACTTT.

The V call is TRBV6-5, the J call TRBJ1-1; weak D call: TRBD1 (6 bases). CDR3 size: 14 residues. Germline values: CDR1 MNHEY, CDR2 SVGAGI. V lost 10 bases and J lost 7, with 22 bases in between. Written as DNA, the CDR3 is TGTGCCAACGAACCCCCCCAGGGGCAGGGTGAAGCTTTCTTT. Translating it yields CANEPPQGQGEAFF.

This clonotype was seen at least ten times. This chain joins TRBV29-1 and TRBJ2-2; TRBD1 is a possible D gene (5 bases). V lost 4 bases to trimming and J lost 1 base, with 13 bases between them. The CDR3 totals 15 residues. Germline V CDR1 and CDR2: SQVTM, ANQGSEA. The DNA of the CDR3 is TGCAGCGTTGCGCCCAGGGCGATGAACACCGGGGAGCTGTTTTTT. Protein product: CSVAPRAMNTGELFF.